These 27 T cell receptor beta chains came from one sample sequenced in a study of technical replicates of blood from several donors. Libraries were prepared by immunoSEQ multiplex PCR; TCRdb keeps only in-frame clonotypes and omits some of them. This table has 40,000 to 65,000 clones, 85% to 90% appearing once. Material for sequencing was PBMCs. The receptors originated from a human donor in good health. Some clones in this sample may be carry-over from other donors' samples.

V gene TRBV7-2 combines with J gene TRBJ2-1, with TRBD2 matching over 10 bases. Germline loops: CDR1 SGHTA, CDR2 FQGNSA. The CDR3 is 16 amino acids. The V segment lost 2 bases and the J segment 9 bases; nucleotides outside the gene matches: 10. The CDR3 loop reads CASSLPTSGAPGEQFF. CDR3 coding DNA: TGTGCCAGCAGCTTACCTACTAGCGGGGCCCCCGGTGAGCAGTTCTTC.

The rearrangement joins TRBV7-2 to TRBJ1-2, with a tentative D call TRBD1 (5 bases). The CDR3 has 13 residues. The V gene lost 1 base and the J gene lost 6 bases, with 9 bases spanning the gap. Germline loops: CDR1 SGHTA, CDR2 FQGNSA. In DNA, the CDR3 is TGTGCCAGCAGCTTAGGACAGCAGGATGGCTACACCTTC. Its translation: CASSLGQQDGYTF.

CDR3 protein: CASSHVLAGRPIEEQYF. Written as DNA, the CDR3 is TGTGCCAGCAGCCACGTCTTGGCGGGGCGCCCAATCGAGGAGCAGTACTTC. This chain joins TRBV11-2 and TRBJ2-7, with D possibly matching TRBD2 (6 bases). The V gene's germline CDR1 is SGHAT and CDR2 FQNNGV. This CDR3 has 17 amino acids. V lost 5 bases and J 7 bases, leaving 27 bases between the germline ends.

V usage is TRBV4-3 and J usage is TRBJ1-3, with a possible D match to TRBD1 (6 bases). The ends were cut back, 0 bases at V and 4 bases at J, with 16 bases in the middle. Germline CDR1 and CDR2: LGHNA and YSLEER. CDR3 length equals 17 residues. The CDR3 DNA is TGCGCCAGCAGCCAAGAAGGTGCGGGGGCGCTGGGAAACACCATATATTTT. It is translated as CASSQEGAGALGNTIYF.

This clone was seen a few times. The V call is TRBV5-1, the J call TRBJ2-5, with TRBD1 matching 7 bases. J was trimmed by 1 base and V by 5 bases; bases with no gene match: 8. CDR1 is SGHRS, CDR2 YFSETQ, per germline. The CDR3 is 15 residues long. The CDR3 DNA reads as TGCGCCAGCAGAGACTCGGGACAGTCCCAAGAGACCCAGTACTTC. Its protein is CASRDSGQSQETQYF.

This chain connects TRBV6-5 to TRBJ1-3; a possible D gene is TRBD1 (6 bases). V was cut by 4 bases and J by 0 bases, with 13 bases left in between. Germline values: CDR1 MNHEY, CDR2 SVGAGI. CDR3 length: 16 residues. CDR3 in amino acids: CASSLRVTGSGNTIYF. CDR3 nucleotide sequence: TGTGCCAGCAGTTTGAGAGTGACAGGCTCTGGAAACACCATATATTTT.

This sequence joins TRBV27 and TRBJ1-1; no clear D. This CDR3 has 14 residues. Trimming left V 3 bases short and J 0 bases short, with 8 bases between. Per germline, CDR1 MNHEY and CDR2 SMNVEV (reference sequence). The CDR3 DNA sequence: TGTGCCAGCAGTTTCCACTTGATGAACACTGAAGCTTTCTTT. Translated, it gives CASSFHLMNTEAFF.

The chain is built from TRBV2 and TRBJ2-6; D perhaps matches TRBD1 (6 bases). Germline CDR1 and CDR2: SNHLY and FYNNEI. The CDR3 extends over 16 amino acids. Trimming cost V 10 bases and J 0 bases, with 16 bases left between them. The CDR3, as DNA: TGTGCCAAGGATACGACAGGTCACTCTGGGGCCAACGTCCTGACTTTC. Translation: CAKDTTGHSGANVLTF. The entire variable domain, with the rest obtained from reference TRBV2 and TRBJ2-6, is as follows: EPEVTQTPSHQVTQMGQEVILRCVPISNHLYFYWYRQILGQKVEFLVSFYNNEISEKSEIFDDQFSVERPDGSNFTLKIRSTKLEDSAMYFCAKDTTGHSGANVLTFGAGSRLTVL.

This sequence joins TRBV2 and TRBJ1-5, with a possible D match to TRBD1 (6 bases). The CDR3 is 17 amino acids. Germline V gene sequence: CDR1 SNHLY, CDR2 FYNNEI. Trimming took off 0 bases at V and 0 bases at J, with 12 bases between the two ends. The DNA of the CDR3 is TGTGCCAGCAGTGAAGCGAGGTCCAGGGGTAGCAATCAGCCCCAGCATTTT. Protein product: CASSEARSRGSNQPQHF.

This clone turned up a few times. The chain carries TRBV19 and TRBJ1-2; the match to TRBD1 covers 7 bases. The CDR3 spans 13 residues. Germline lookup yields CDR1 LNHDA and CDR2 SQIVND (reference sequence). V trimming: 2 bases; J trimming: 4 bases; junction bases outside the gene matches: 1. For the CDR3, the DNA is TGTGCCAGTAGTATACGACAGGGCTATGGCTACACCTTC. Translating gives CASSIRQGYGYTF.

The rearrangement joins TRBV6-5 to TRBJ1-2; 7 bases fit TRBD1. This CDR3 has 13 amino acids. V was clipped by 6 bases and J by 10 bases; unmatched bases: 11. Germline V gene data show CDR1 as MNHEY and CDR2 as SVGAGI. The CDR3 sequence: CASRRPGQSFYTF. Here the CDR3 DNA reads TGTGCCAGCAGGCGACCGGGACAGAGTTTCTACACCTTC.

The chain carries TRBV5-4 and TRBJ2-1, with D possibly matching TRBD1 (5 bases). V was shortened by 0 bases and J by 5 bases, with 21 bases between the two germline ends. Germline CDR1 is SGHNT and CDR2 is YYREEE (reference sequence). The CDR3 consists of 18 residues. The CDR3 is CASSLEQGSLGWDNEQFF. The CDR3 DNA reads TGTGCCAGCAGCTTGGAGCAGGGTAGTCTCGGTTGGGACAATGAGCAGTTCTTC.

This sequence joins TRBV2 and TRBJ2-2; D call uncertain. Germline V gene data show CDR1 as SNHLY and CDR2 as FYNNEI. CDR3 size: 13 residues. Trimming took 4 bases from V and 5 from J, leaving 8 bases between them. The CDR3 DNA sequence: TGTGCCAGCAGTGGGCAGACTACCGGGGAGCTGTTTTTT. This sequence encodes CASSGQTTGELFF.

The chain carries TRBV5-4 and TRBJ2-3; D is perhaps TRBD2 (6 bases). Deletions cut 4 bases from V and 0 bases from J, with 12 bases between. CDR1 is SGHNT, CDR2 YYREEE, per germline (reference sequence). CDR3 length: 15 residues. CDR3 loop: CASSLPGTSTDTQYF. The CDR3 DNA follows: TGTGCCAGCAGCCTACCGGGGACTAGCACAGATACGCAGTATTTT. The variable domain in full, with the rest retrieved from reference TRBV5-4 and TRBJ2-3, is ETGVTQSPTHLIKTRGQQVTLRCSSQSGHNTVSWYQQALGQGPQFIFQYYREEENGRGNFPPRFSGLQFPNYSSELNVNALELDDSALYLCASSLPGTSTDTQYFGPGTRLTVL.

The V and J genes are TRBV7-2 and TRBJ1-5, with 8 bases aligning to TRBD1. V dropped 5 bases and J dropped 6; count of bases not matched to a gene: 9. The CDR3 is 15 amino acids. Germline loops: CDR1 SGHTA, CDR2 FQGNSA. The CDR3 bases are TGTGCCAGCAGCACCACGTCAGGGGGCACTCAGCCCCAGCATTTT. It is translated as CASSTTSGGTQPQHF.

The CDR3 reads CASSQAVTQYF. CDR3 bases: TGTGCCAGCAGCCAGGCCGTGACCCAGTACTTC. The genes are TRBV5-6 and TRBJ2-5; no firm D call. The CDR3 has 11 residues. Trimming took 4 bases from V and 7 from J, leaving 8 bases between them. Germline V lookup: CDR1 SGHDT, CDR2 YYEEEE.

This chain connects TRBV10-3 to TRBJ2-7, with 9 nucleotides matching TRBD2. The CDR3 is made up of 16 amino acids. From germline, CDR1 is ENHRY and CDR2 SYGVKD. J lost 3 bases, V lost 7 bases, and 13 bases had no gene match. Here the CDR3 DNA reads TGTGCCATCATAGGACTAGCGTTCGAGTGGATCTACGAGCAGTACTTC. It is translated as CAIIGLAFEWIYEQYF.

The chain joins TRBV4-1 to TRBJ1-5; D is possibly TRBD1 (5 bases). Trimming left V 6 bases short and J 0 bases short, with 12 bases between. The CDR3 is made up of 15 amino acids. CDR1 is MGHRA, CDR2 YSYEKL, per germline. Here the CDR3 DNA reads TGCGCCAGCAGTTTAGGACACTATAGCAATCAGCCCCAGCATTTT. Translation gives CASSLGHYSNQPQHF.

V gene TRBV25-1 combines with J gene TRBJ2-3; 8 bases line up with TRBD2. The CDR3 length is 14 residues. Germline CDR1 MGHDK, CDR2 SYGVNS. The junction had 3 bases not matched to a gene; V was cut back by 6 bases and J by 1 base. The CDR3 sequence: CASSRGGGTDTQYF. In DNA form, the CDR3 reads TGTGCCAGCAGCCGGGGGGGCGGCACAGATACGCAGTATTTT.

This chain links TRBV7-2 with TRBJ2-6, with 8 bases that match TRBD1. The CDR3 spans 15 residues. Germline CDR1 is SGHTA and CDR2 is FQGNSA. V shed 5 bases, J shed 2 bases, and the junction held 2 bases outside the gene matches. In DNA form, the CDR3 reads TGTGCCAGCAGCCAGGACAGGGCTGGGGCCAACGTCCTGACTTTC. Translation: CASSQDRAGANVLTF.

The chain couples TRBV7-8 to TRBJ2-3; a weak D match, TRBD2 (6 bases). Germline V gene lookup returns CDR1 SGHVS and CDR2 FQNEAQ. The CDR3 runs 13 residues. The V end lost 7 bases, the J end lost 5 bases, and 13 bases lay between the germline ends. The CDR3 nucleotides are TGTGCCAGCACCATGACTAGTCAAGATACGCAGTATTTT. This sequence encodes CASTMTSQDTQYF.

The chain links TRBV5-5 to TRBJ2-1; 7 positions agree with TRBD1. Germline CDR1 reads SGHKS; CDR2 reads YYEKEE (reference sequence). The CDR3 consists of 15 residues. The ends lost 4 bases at V and 6 bases at J; junction bases unmatched: 10. CDR3 region: CASSPRTGVGNEQFF. CDR3 sequence (DNA): TGTGCCAGCAGCCCCAGGACAGGAGTAGGCAATGAGCAGTTCTTC.

The CDR3, as DNA: TGTGCCAGCAGCTTAGGGTGGCCCAACTCCTACAATGAGCAGTTCTTC. Amino acids: CASSLGWPNSYNEQFF. J is TRBJ2-1 and V is TRBV7-9; the D is unclear. Trimming removed 1 base from V and 0 bases from J, with 10 bases in between. Germline V gene data show CDR1 as SEHNR and CDR2 as FQNEAQ (reference sequence). The CDR3 loop spans 16 amino acids.

The rearrangement joins TRBV4-1 to TRBJ1-4, with TRBD1 matching 9 bases. J gave up 5 bases and V 4 bases, and 5 bases lay outside the gene matches. Germline values: CDR1 MGHRA, CDR2 YSYEKL. The CDR3 totals 15 residues. The CDR3 coding sequence is TGCGCCAGCAGCCGAGGGGACAGGGAGAATGAAAAACTGTTTTTT. It specifies CASSRGDRENEKLFF.

The CDR3, as DNA: TGTGCCAGCAGCAACTGTATGACAGGACTCTACGAGCAGTACTTC. It specifies CASSNCMTGLYEQYF. The chain couples TRBV21-1 to TRBJ2-7; the listed D gene, TRBD1, was not tested against the DNA. TRBV21-1 is designated a pseudogene. The CDR3 extends over 15 amino acids.

This clone was detected only once. V and J are TRBV7-9 and TRBJ2-1, with TRBD2 identical over 7 bases. Germline lookup yields CDR1 SEHNR and CDR2 FQNEAQ (reference sequence). With 5 bases clipped from V and 9 bases from J, the junction kept 16 bases outside the gene matches. This CDR3 is 16 amino acids long. CDR3 protein: CASSPPPAGVRSEQFF. The CDR3 coding sequence is TGTGCCAGCAGCCCCCCCCCGGCGGGAGTCAGGAGTGAGCAGTTCTTC.

This chain links TRBV30 with TRBJ1-2, with D unclear. Trimming stripped 1 base from V and 8 bases from J, with 8 bases between. Germline CDR1 reads GTSNPN; CDR2 reads SVGIG (reference sequence). The CDR3 spans 11 residues. CDR3 in amino acids: CAWSGGVGYTF. CDR3 nucleotides: TGTGCCTGGAGTGGAGGCGTCGGCTACACCTTC. Filled out from reference TRBV30 and TRBJ1-2, the complete variable domain reads SQTIHQWPATLVQPVGSPLSLECTVEGTSNPNLYWYRQAAGRGLQLLFYSVGIGQISSEVPQNLSASRPQDRQFILSSKKLLLSDSGFYLCAWSGGVGYTFGSGTRLTVV.